This T cell receptor beta chain was documented in a study of blood T cell repertoires in COVID-19. The length of the CDR3 is 15 residues. CDR1 and CDR2 (germline): SGHVS, FQNEAQ. The V and J ends lost 3 bases and 1 base respectively, with 12 bases between them. This table comes from immunoSEQ multiplex PCR, and its TCRdb copy is limited to in-frame clones, with some not included. The data contain tens of thousands of clones, approximately 88% of them singletons. The sample comprised peripheral blood. The chain combines TRBV7-8 with TRBJ2-5, with D tentatively TRBD2 (6 bases). This TCR was recovered from a human donor in a cohort sampled during active COVID-19. The CDR3 sequence is CASSLAGGTQETQYF. CDR3 in DNA: TGTGCCAGCAGCTTGGCTGGCGGGACCCAAGAGACCCAGTACTTC. The variable domain in full, completed from reference TRBV7-8 and TRBJ2-5, reads GAGVSQSPRYKVAKRGQDVALRCDPISGHVSLFWYQQALGQGPEFLTYFQNEAQLDKSGLPSDRFFAERPEGSVSTLKIQRTQQEDSAVYLCASSLAGGTQETQYFGPGTRLLVL.